These 18 T cell receptor beta chains were sequenced from one sample in a study of blood T cell repertoires in COVID-19. Generated by immunoSEQ multiplex PCR, the TCRdb table keeps only in-frame clones and is missing some. This table has some 200,000 clones, roughly 82% appearing once. The material sequenced was peripheral blood. All receptors derive from a human donor in a cohort sampled during active COVID-19.

This rearrangement joins TRBV7-9 to TRBJ2-1; D might be TRBD2 (5 bases). Germline V CDR1 and CDR2: SEHNR, FQNEAQ (reference sequence). The CDR3 loop spans 13 amino acids. Trimming left V 3 bases short and J 8 bases short, with 11 bases between. DNA for the CDR3: TGTGCCAGCAGCTTTCCGGGTAGCGATGAGCAGTTCTTC. Residues: CASSFPGSDEQFF.

A word on this clone: A read error may produce the germline difference seen at one junction end. This chain connects TRBV12-3 or TRBV12-4 to TRBJ2-3, with D tentatively TRBD2 (6 bases). CDR3 length: 13 amino acids. For the CDR3, the DNA is TGTGCCACCAGTCAAGGGACTTCAGATACGCAGTATTTT. It encodes CATSQGTSDTQYF.

This chain uses TRBV5-6 with TRBJ2-1, with TRBD2 matching 9 bases. Germline CDR1 reads SGHDT; CDR2 reads YYEEEE. The CDR3 has 14 residues. V lost 2 bases and J lost 10; bases outside the gene matches: 7. The CDR3, as DNA: TGTGCCAGCAGCTTTCCGGGACTAGCAAGCGAGCAGTTCTTC. Translating it yields CASSFPGLASEQFF.

This clone was observed a single time. The chain combines TRBV27 with TRBJ1-4, with unresolved D. Germline V gene lookup returns CDR1 MNHEY and CDR2 SMNVEV (reference sequence). The germline V and J ends were trimmed by 2 bases and 8 bases, with 21 bases remaining between them. The CDR3 runs 17 residues. CDR3 in amino acids: CASSLTYSVARREKLFF. The CDR3 DNA sequence: TGTGCCAGCAGTTTAACATATTCAGTAGCGCGTAGAGAAAAACTGTTTTTT.

V and J are TRBV13 and TRBJ1-3; 8 nucleotides line up with TRBD1. The junction had 8 bases not matched to a gene; V was cut back by 2 bases and J by 8 bases. The CDR3 has 15 amino acids. Germline V gene lookup returns CDR1 PRHDT and CDR2 FYEKMQ (reference sequence). CDR3 nucleotides: TGTGCCAGCAGCTTACGGCCGACAGGGGAGGACACCATATATTTT. Its protein is CASSLRPTGEDTIYF.

The genes are TRBV11-2 and TRBJ2-7; TRBD2 matches at 7 bases. The CDR3 length is 15 residues. Trimming took 8 bases from V and 3 from J; bases not matched to a gene: 13. CDR1 is SGHAT and CDR2 is FQNNGV in the germline V gene. The CDR3 spells CASGLADMTIYEQYF. The CDR3 DNA is TGTGCCAGCGGCCTAGCGGATATGACTATCTACGAGCAGTACTTC.

In its sample, this clone was seen many times. The chain recombines TRBV27 with TRBJ2-7, with 16 nucleotides matching TRBD2. Germline V gene data show CDR1 as MNHEY and CDR2 as SMNVEV (reference sequence). With 2 bases clipped from V and 0 bases from J, the junction kept 4 bases outside the gene matches. The length of the CDR3 is 18 residues. The CDR3 DNA sequence: TGTGCCAGCAGTTTACTCGGGACTAGCGGGAGGGGCTCCTACGAGCAGTACTTC. This sequence encodes CASSLLGTSGRGSYEQYF.

V gene TRBV2 combines with J gene TRBJ2-6; 9 positions agree with TRBD1. The CDR3 covers 16 residues. Per germline, CDR1 SNHLY and CDR2 FYNNEI. The trim removed 8 bases at V and 1 base at J, leaving 6 bases unmatched. Here the CDR3 DNA reads TGTGCCAGCTGCCGGGACAGGGTATCTGGGGCCAACGTCCTGACTTTC. Its protein product is CASCRDRVSGANVLTF.

As concerns this clone: One end of the junction fails to match germline, which may point to a read error. The chain employs TRBV5-6 and TRBJ1-2, with 7 bases fitting TRBD1. Germline CDR1 is SGHDT and CDR2 is YYEEEE. The CDR3 runs 10 residues. CDR3 in DNA: TGTGCCAGCGGACTTTCGGACAGGATCTTC. Its protein product is CASGLSDRIF.

The CDR3 DNA is TGTGCCAGCAGCCGTTCGGCGCGGGAGGGTATAGCGTACGAGCAGTACTTC. Encoded protein: CASSRSAREGIAYEQYF. This sequence joins TRBV11-2 and TRBJ2-7, with TRBD2 matching over 9 bases. The CDR3 is made up of 17 amino acids. CDR1 is SGHAT, CDR2 FQNNGV, per germline. V gave up 5 bases and J gave up 4 bases; unmatched junction bases: 15.

V and J are TRBV30 and TRBJ2-1; D remains unclear. CDR3 length: 15 amino acids. V was cut by 0 bases and J by 3 bases, with 12 bases left in between. In germline, CDR1 is GTSNPN, CDR2 SVGIG (reference sequence). The CDR3 DNA follows: TGTGCCTGGAGTGTCGATAGCTCGGACTACAATGAGCAGTTCTTC. Translated, it gives CAWSVDSSDYNEQFF.

The chain carries TRBV10-1 and TRBJ1-1; TRBD1 matches at 8 bases. The length of the CDR3 is 14 residues. The V segment lost 4 bases and the J segment 5 bases; nucleotides outside the gene matches: 6. Germline CDR1 is WNHNN and CDR2 is SYGVQD (reference sequence). This CDR3 reads CASSGYRGSTEAFF. The CDR3, as DNA: TGCGCCAGCAGTGGGTACAGGGGGAGTACTGAAGCTTTCTTT.

This clone has just a few counts. The chain is built from TRBV7-9 and TRBJ1-6; no definite D call. The germline gives CDR1 SEHNR, CDR2 FQNEAQ (reference sequence). V gave up 4 bases and J gave up 8 bases, with 12 bases separating them. This CDR3 is built from 14 residues. CDR3 nucleotide sequence: TGTGCCAGCAGCTCAGACATTCGCTATTCACCCCTCCACTTT. Amino acid sequence: CASSSDIRYSPLHF.

The chain's CDR3 is CASSFGTSGSEQYF. The CDR3 bases are TGTGCCAGCAGTTTTGGGACTAGCGGGAGCGAGCAGTACTTC. V gene TRBV28 combines with J gene TRBJ2-7; 14 bases map to TRBD2. CDR1 is MDHEN and CDR2 is SYDVKM in the germline V gene. The V segment lost 3 bases and the J segment 6 bases; nucleotides outside the gene matches: 1. The CDR3 totals 14 residues. The full variable domain, in which reference TRBV28 and TRBJ2-7 provide the parts outside the CDR3, is DVKVTQSSRYLVKRTGEKVFLECVQDMDHENMFWYRQDPGLGLRLIYFSYDVKMKEKGDIPEGYSVSREKKERFSLILESASTNQTSMYLCASSFGTSGSEQYFGPGTRLTVT.

This sequence joins TRBV7-9 and TRBJ1-5; D might be TRBD1 (5 bases). Germline CDR1 reads SEHNR; CDR2 reads FQNEAQ (reference sequence). V was clipped by 4 bases and J by 4 bases, with 17 bases between them. This CDR3 has 16 amino acids. The CDR3 is CASSSSDSPANQPQHF. CDR3 DNA: TGTGCCAGCAGCTCCTCCGACAGTCCAGCTAATCAGCCCCAGCATTTT. Together with reference TRBV7-9 and TRBJ1-5, the CDR3 gives the full variable domain: DTGVSQNPRHKITKRGQNVTFRCDPISEHNRLYWYRQTLGQGPEFLTYFQNEAQLEKSRLLSDRFSAERPKGSFSTLEIQRTEQGDSAMYLCASSSSDSPANQPQHFGDGTRLSIL.

This chain joins TRBV9 and TRBJ1-2; D is uncertain. The V end lost 0 bases, the J end lost 6 bases, and 12 bases lay between the germline ends. This CDR3 region has 14 residues. The germline CDR1 and CDR2 sequences are SGDLS and YYNGEE. The CDR3 DNA follows: TGTGCCAGCAGCGTAGGGGTGACTGAGGATGGCTACACCTTC. Translated, it gives CASSVGVTEDGYTF.

This clone was counted only a few times. Other DNA sequences within the sample encode an identical CDR3. This chain uses TRBV28 with TRBJ1-1; D is undetermined. V lost 1 base to trimming and J lost 0 bases, with 3 bases between them. The CDR3 has 13 amino acids. Germline V lookup: CDR1 MDHEN, CDR2 SYDVKM. Here the CDR3 DNA reads TGTGCCAGCAGTTTATCGGTGAACACTGAAGCTTTCTTT. Translating gives CASSLSVNTEAFF.

This sequence joins TRBV27 and TRBJ2-3; D uncertain. CDR3 length: 14 residues. V gave up 6 bases and J gave up 1 base, with 11 bases separating them. Germline values: CDR1 MNHEY, CDR2 SMNVEV (reference sequence). The CDR3: CASSLNTGTDTQYF. The CDR3 nucleotides read TGTGCCAGCAGCCTGAATACAGGCACAGATACGCAGTATTTT.